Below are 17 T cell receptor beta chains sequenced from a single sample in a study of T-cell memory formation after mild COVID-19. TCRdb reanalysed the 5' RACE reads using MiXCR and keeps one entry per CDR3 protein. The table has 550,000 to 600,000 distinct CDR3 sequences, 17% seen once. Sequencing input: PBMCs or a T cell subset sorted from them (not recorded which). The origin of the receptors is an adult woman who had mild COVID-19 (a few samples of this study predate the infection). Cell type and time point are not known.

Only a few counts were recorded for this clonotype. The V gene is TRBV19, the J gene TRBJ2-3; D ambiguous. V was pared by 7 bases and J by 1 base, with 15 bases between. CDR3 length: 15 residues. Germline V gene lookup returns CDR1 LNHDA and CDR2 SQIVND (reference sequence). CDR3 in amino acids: CASTRLAIGTDTQYF. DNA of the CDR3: TGTGCCAGTACCCGACTGGCGATTGGCACAGATACGCAGTATTTT.

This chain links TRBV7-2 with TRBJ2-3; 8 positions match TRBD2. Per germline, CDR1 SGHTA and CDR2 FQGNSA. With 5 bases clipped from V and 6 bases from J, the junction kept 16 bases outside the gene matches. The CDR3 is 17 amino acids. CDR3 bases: TGTGCCAGCAGCGCCCTCCCGGGAGGGACGGACGCTGATACGCAGTATTTT. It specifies CASSALPGGTDADTQYF.

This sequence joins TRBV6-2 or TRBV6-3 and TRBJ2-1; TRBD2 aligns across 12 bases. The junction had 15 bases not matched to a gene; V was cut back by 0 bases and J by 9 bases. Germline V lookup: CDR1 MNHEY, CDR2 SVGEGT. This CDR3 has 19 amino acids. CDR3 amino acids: CASSYSLLRTSGISSEQFF. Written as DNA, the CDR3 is TGTGCCAGCAGTTACTCCCTCCTCAGGACTAGCGGGATCTCAAGTGAGCAGTTCTTC.

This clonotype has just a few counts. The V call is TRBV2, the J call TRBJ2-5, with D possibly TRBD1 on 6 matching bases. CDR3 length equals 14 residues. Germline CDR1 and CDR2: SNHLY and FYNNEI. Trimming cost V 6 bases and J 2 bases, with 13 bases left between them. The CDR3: CASRSRTAQETQYF. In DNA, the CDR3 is TGTGCCAGCAGATCTCGGACAGCACAAGAGACCCAGTACTTC.

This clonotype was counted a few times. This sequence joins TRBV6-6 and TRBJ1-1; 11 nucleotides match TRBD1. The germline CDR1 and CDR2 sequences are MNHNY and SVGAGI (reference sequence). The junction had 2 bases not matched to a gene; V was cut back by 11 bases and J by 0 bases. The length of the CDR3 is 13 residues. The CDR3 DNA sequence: TGTGCCGCGGGACAGGGGGTGAACACTGAAGCTTTCTTT. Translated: CAAGQGVNTEAFF.

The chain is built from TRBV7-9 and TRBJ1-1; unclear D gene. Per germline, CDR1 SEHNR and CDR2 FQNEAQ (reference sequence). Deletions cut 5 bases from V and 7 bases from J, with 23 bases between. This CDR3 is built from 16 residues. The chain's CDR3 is CASSPTKAPIRGEAFF. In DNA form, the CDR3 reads TGTGCCAGCAGCCCTACCAAGGCCCCAATCCGGGGTGAAGCTTTCTTT.

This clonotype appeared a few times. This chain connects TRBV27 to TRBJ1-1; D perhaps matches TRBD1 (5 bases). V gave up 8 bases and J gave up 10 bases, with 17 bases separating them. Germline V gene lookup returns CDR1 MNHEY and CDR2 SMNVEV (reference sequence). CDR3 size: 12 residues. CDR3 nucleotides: TGTGCCAGCCGGAATGAAAGGGGTGTAGCTTTCTTT. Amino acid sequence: CASRNERGVAFF.

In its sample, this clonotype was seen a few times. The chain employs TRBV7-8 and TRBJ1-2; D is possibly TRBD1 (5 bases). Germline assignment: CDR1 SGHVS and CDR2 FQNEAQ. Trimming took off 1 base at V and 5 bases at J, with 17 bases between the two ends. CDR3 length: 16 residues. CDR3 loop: CASSLGDLTEDYGYTF. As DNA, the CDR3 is TGTGCCAGCAGCTTAGGGGACCTTACGGAAGATTATGGCTACACCTTC.

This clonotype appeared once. CDR3 region: CASSASEGLNTEAFF. The CDR3 nucleotides are TGTGCCAGCTCAGCCTCCGAGGGATTGAACACTGAAGCTTTCTTT. The rearrangement uses TRBV18 and TRBJ1-1; no definite D call. V was trimmed by 5 bases and J by 0 bases, leaving 13 bases between them. The CDR3 spans 15 residues. Germline lookup yields CDR1 KGHSH and CDR2 LQKENI. The variable domain in full, completed from reference TRBV18 and TRBJ1-1, reads NAGVMQNPRHLVRRRGQEARLRCSPMKGHSHVYWYRQLPEEGLKFMVYLQKENIIDESGMPKERFSAEFPKEGPSILRIQQVVRGDSAAYFCASSASEGLNTEAFFGQGTRLTVV.

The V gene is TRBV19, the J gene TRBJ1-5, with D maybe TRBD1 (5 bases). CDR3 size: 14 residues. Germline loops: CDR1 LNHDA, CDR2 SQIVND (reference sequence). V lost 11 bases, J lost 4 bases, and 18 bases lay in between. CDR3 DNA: TGTGCCTCCAGAGACGGGGGGTGGAATCAGCCCCAGCATTTT. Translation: CASRDGGWNQPQHF.

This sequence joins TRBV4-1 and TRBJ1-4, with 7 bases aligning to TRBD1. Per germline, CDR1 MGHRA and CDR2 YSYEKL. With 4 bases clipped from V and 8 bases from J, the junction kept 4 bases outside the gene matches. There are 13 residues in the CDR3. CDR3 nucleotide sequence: TGCGCCAGCAGCCTGGGGACAGCAGAAAAACTGTTTTTT. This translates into CASSLGTAEKLFF.

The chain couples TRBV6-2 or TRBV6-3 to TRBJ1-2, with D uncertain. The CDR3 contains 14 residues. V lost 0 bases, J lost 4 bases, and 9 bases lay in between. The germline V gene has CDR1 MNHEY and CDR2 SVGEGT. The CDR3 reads CASSYSSQGYGYTF. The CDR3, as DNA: TGTGCCAGCAGTTACTCGAGCCAAGGCTATGGCTACACCTTC.

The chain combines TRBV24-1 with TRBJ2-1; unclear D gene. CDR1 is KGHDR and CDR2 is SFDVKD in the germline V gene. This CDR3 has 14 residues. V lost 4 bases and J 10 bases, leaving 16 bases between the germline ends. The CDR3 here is CATSDPLGLREQFF. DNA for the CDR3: TGTGCCACCAGTGACCCCCTTGGGCTCAGAGAGCAGTTCTTC.

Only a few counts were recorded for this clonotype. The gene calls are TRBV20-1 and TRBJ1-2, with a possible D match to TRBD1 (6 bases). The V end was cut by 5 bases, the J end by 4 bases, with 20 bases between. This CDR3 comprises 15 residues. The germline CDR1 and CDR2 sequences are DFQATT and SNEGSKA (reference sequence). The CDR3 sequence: CSAYQGKRDRYGYTF. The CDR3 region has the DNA TGCAGTGCTTATCAGGGGAAGAGGGATCGCTATGGCTACACCTTC.

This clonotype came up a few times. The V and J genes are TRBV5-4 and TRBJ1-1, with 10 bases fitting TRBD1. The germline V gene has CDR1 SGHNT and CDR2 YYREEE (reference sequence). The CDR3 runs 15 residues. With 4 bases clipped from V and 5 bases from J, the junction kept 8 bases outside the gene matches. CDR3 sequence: CASSHMDRGGTEAFF. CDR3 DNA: TGTGCCAGCAGCCACATGGACAGGGGGGGGACTGAAGCTTTCTTT.

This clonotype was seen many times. The CDR3 bases are TGTGCCAGCAGCGCAAACCCCCAGTCAGGGGCCAACGTCCTGACTTTC. Encoded protein: CASSANPQSGANVLTF. The chain recombines TRBV7-3 with TRBJ2-6; D is ambiguous. The germline gives CDR1 SGHTA, CDR2 FQGTGA. The ends were cut back, 5 bases at V and 4 bases at J, with 15 bases in the middle. This CDR3 spans 16 amino acids.

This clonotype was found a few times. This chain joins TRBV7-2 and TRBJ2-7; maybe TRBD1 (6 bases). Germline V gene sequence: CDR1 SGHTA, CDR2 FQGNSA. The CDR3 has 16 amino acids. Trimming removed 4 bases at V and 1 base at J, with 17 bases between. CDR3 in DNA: TGTGCCAGCAGCTACGCAACTTACGGGACATCCTACGAGCAGTACTTC. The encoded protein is CASSYATYGTSYEQYF.